A selection of T cell receptor beta chains follows, all from one sample in a study. TCRdb ran MiXCR on the RT-PCR reads and lists one entry per CDR3 protein. The table has about 680,000 distinct CDR3 sequences, 14% seen once. The material sequenced was memory CD4+ T cells from blood. The receptors were sampled from a female donor in good health, serving as a healthy control. The CDR3 runs from the conserved cysteine through the conserved F or W. The D gene is left open where the match is weak. The listing skips clone size in some rows; elsewhere it reads once, few, many or a size class.

CDR3 protein: CASSSEPYSPLHF
CDR3 DNA: TGTGCCAGCAGCTCGGAACCGTATTCACCCCTCCACTTT
V gene: TRBV7-6
D gene: NA
clone size: few
J gene: TRBJ1-6

CDR3 protein: CASSSPSTGSNEKLFF
CDR3 DNA: TGTGCCAGCAGTTCCCCCTCGACAGGGTCTAATGAAAAACTGTTTTTT
V gene: TRBV6-6
D gene: TRBD1
clone size: NA
J gene: TRBJ1-4

CDR3 protein: CSGRETSEQYF
CDR3 DNA: TGCAGCGGCCGGGAGACCAGCGAGCAGTACTTC
V gene: TRBV20-1
D gene: NA
clone size: many
J gene: TRBJ2-7

CDR3 protein: CASSFLSDTHEQYF
CDR3 DNA: TGTGCCAGCAGCTTTTTATCGGACACCCACGAGCAGTACTTC
V gene: TRBV7-9
D gene: NA
clone size: few
J gene: TRBJ2-7

CDR3 protein: CASSGGTASDAEAFF
CDR3 DNA: TGTGCCAGCAGCGGAGGGACAGCCTCGGACGCTGAAGCTTTCTTT
V gene: TRBV9
D gene: TRBD1
clone size: few
J gene: TRBJ1-1

CDR3 protein: CATSAGYYGYTF
CDR3 DNA: TGTGCCACCAGTGCGGGTTATTATGGCTACACCTTC
V gene: TRBV24-1
D gene: NA
clone size: few
J gene: TRBJ1-2

CDR3 protein: CASKGADSSRETQYF
CDR3 DNA: TGTGCCAGCAAGGGTGCGGACAGCTCCCGAGAGACCCAGTACTTC
V gene: TRBV6-5
D gene: NA
clone size: NA
J gene: TRBJ2-5

CDR3 protein: CSASSLGSRYNEQFF
CDR3 DNA: TGCAGTGCCAGCAGTTTAGGGTCCAGATACAATGAGCAGTTCTTC
V gene: TRBV20-1
D gene: NA
clone size: NA
J gene: TRBJ2-1

CDR3 protein: CASSQDQGWNSPLHF
CDR3 DNA: TGTGCCAGCAGCCAAGATCAGGGGTGGAATTCACCCCTCCACTTT
V gene: TRBV3-1
D gene: NA
clone size: few
J gene: TRBJ1-6

CDR3 protein: CASSGLLGYGYTF
CDR3 DNA: TGTGCCAGCAGCGGCCTTCTGGGATATGGCTACACCTTC
V gene: TRBV2
D gene: NA
clone size: few
J gene: TRBJ1-2

CDR3 protein: CSARVVGGPPEAFF
CDR3 DNA: TGCAGTGCTAGAGTCGTAGGGGGGCCGCCTGAAGCTTTCTTT
V gene: TRBV20-1
D gene: NA
clone size: NA
J gene: TRBJ1-1

CDR3 protein: CACGLASHEQYF
CDR3 DNA: TGTGCCTGCGGGCTAGCGTCCCACGAGCAGTACTTC
V gene: TRBV28
D gene: NA
clone size: few
J gene: TRBJ2-7

CDR3 protein: CASSYSLTSLTYEQYF
CDR3 DNA: TGTGCCAGCAGTTACTCGCTCACTTCTCTCACCTACGAGCAGTACTTC
V gene: TRBV6-5
D gene: NA
clone size: many
J gene: TRBJ2-7

CDR3 protein: CASSQVRGREGYTF
CDR3 DNA: TGTGCCAGCAGCCAAGTTAGGGGCCGAGAAGGCTACACCTTC
V gene: TRBV3-1
D gene: NA
clone size: NA
J gene: TRBJ1-2

CDR3 protein: CASSRAYRGVYGYTF
CDR3 DNA: TGTGCCAGCAGCCGCGCATATAGGGGAGTCTATGGCTACACCTTC
V gene: TRBV3-1
D gene: NA
clone size: NA
J gene: TRBJ1-2

CDR3 protein: CASSLARPGTDTQYF
CDR3 DNA: TGCGCCAGCAGCTTGGCCCGGCCTGGCACAGATACGCAGTATTTT
V gene: TRBV5-1
D gene: NA
clone size: many
J gene: TRBJ2-3

CDR3 protein: CASSRDVVGSYNEQFF
CDR3 DNA: TGTGCCAGCAGCCGGGACGTAGTGGGCTCCTACAATGAGCAGTTCTTC
V gene: TRBV27
D gene: NA
clone size: few
J gene: TRBJ2-1

CDR3 protein: CSARRAGANYGYTF
CDR3 DNA: TGCAGTGCTAGAAGGGCAGGGGCTAACTATGGCTACACCTTC
V gene: TRBV20-1
D gene: NA
clone size: many
J gene: TRBJ1-2

CDR3 protein: CATSRQGARDSPLHF
CDR3 DNA: TGTGCCACCAGCAGACAGGGGGCGCGGGATTCACCCCTCCACTTT
V gene: TRBV15
D gene: TRBD1
clone size: few
J gene: TRBJ1-6

CDR3 protein: CSVHTSGNNEQFF
CDR3 DNA: TGCAGTGTCCACACTAGCGGTAACAATGAGCAGTTCTTC
V gene: TRBV20-1
D gene: TRBD2
clone size: NA
J gene: TRBJ2-1

CDR3 protein: CASSEERAADQPQHF
CDR3 DNA: TGTGCCAGCAGTGAAGAGCGGGCAGCGGATCAGCCCCAGCATTTT
V gene: TRBV2
D gene: NA
clone size: NA
J gene: TRBJ1-5

CDR3 protein: CATSGVSETQYF
CDR3 DNA: TGTGCCACCAGCGGGGTATCGGAGACCCAGTACTTC
V gene: TRBV3-1
D gene: TRBD2
clone size: NA
J gene: TRBJ2-5

CDR3 protein: CSASLFLEQYF
CDR3 DNA: TGCAGTGCTAGCCTCTTCCTCGAGCAGTACTTC
V gene: TRBV20-1
D gene: NA
clone size: many
J gene: TRBJ2-7

CDR3 protein: CASSSTPSPGGETQYF
CDR3 DNA: TGTGCCAGCAGCTCTACCCCCTCCCCAGGCGGGGAGACCCAGTACTTC
V gene: TRBV7-3
D gene: NA
clone size: NA
J gene: TRBJ2-5

CDR3 protein: CASSQLGGGNSPLHF
CDR3 DNA: TGTGCCAGCAGCCAATTGGGCGGCGGGAATTCACCCCTCCACTTT
V gene: TRBV3-1
D gene: NA
clone size: few
J gene: TRBJ1-6

CDR3 protein: CASKETGGFYEQYF
CDR3 DNA: TGTGCCAGCAAGGAGACAGGGGGTTTCTACGAGCAGTACTTC
V gene: TRBV27
D gene: TRBD1
clone size: few
J gene: TRBJ2-7

CDR3 protein: CAISQAAGRGQVEQFF
CDR3 DNA: TGTGCCATCAGCCAAGCGGCGGGCAGGGGGCAGGTTGAGCAGTTCTTC
V gene: TRBV10-3
D gene: TRBD1
clone size: few
J gene: TRBJ2-1

CDR3 protein: CASSTLGNYNYGYTF
CDR3 DNA: TGTGCCAGCAGCACATTGGGTAATTATAACTATGGCTACACCTTC
V gene: TRBV9
D gene: NA
clone size: NA
J gene: TRBJ1-2

CDR3 protein: CASSLLQGGVGEQFF
CDR3 DNA: TGTGCCAGCAGCTTATTACAAGGAGGAGTTGGTGAGCAGTTCTTC
V gene: TRBV7-3
D gene: NA
clone size: few
J gene: TRBJ2-1

CDR3 protein: CASSLKFNTEAFF
CDR3 DNA: TGTGCCAGCAGCTTAAAATTCAACACTGAAGCTTTCTTT
V gene: TRBV7-3
D gene: NA
clone size: NA
J gene: TRBJ1-1

CDR3 protein: CASSIPGAGTLGYTF
CDR3 DNA: TGTGCCAGCAGCATACCGGGTGCAGGGACGTTAGGCTACACCTTC
V gene: TRBV7-2
D gene: NA
clone size: NA
J gene: TRBJ1-2

CDR3 protein: CASSFGGGESYEQYF
CDR3 DNA: TGTGCCAGCAGTTTCGGGGGGGGCGAGTCCTACGAGCAGTACTTC
V gene: TRBV27
D gene: TRBD2
clone size: NA
J gene: TRBJ2-7

CDR3 protein: CSVRGLASYNEQFF
CDR3 DNA: TGCAGTGTCCGAGGCCTAGCGAGCTACAATGAGCAGTTCTTC
V gene: TRBV20-1
D gene: NA
clone size: many
J gene: TRBJ2-1

CDR3 protein: CASRKEALGGGYGYTF
CDR3 DNA: TGTGCCAGCAGAAAAGAGGCGTTAGGGGGTGGCTATGGCTACACCTTC
V gene: TRBV6-5
D gene: NA
clone size: few
J gene: TRBJ1-2

CDR3 protein: CASSPRTSSPEQFF
CDR3 DNA: TGTGCCAGCTCACCTCGGACTAGCAGCCCTGAGCAGTTCTTC
V gene: TRBV18
D gene: TRBD2
clone size: NA
J gene: TRBJ2-1

CDR3 protein: CASSLGGANYGYTF
CDR3 DNA: TGTGCCAGCAGCTTAGGGGGAGCAAACTATGGCTACACCTTC
V gene: TRBV7-2
D gene: NA
clone size: many
J gene: TRBJ1-2

CDR3 protein: CASSLNRNSWGYTF
CDR3 DNA: TGTGCCAGCAGTTTGAACAGAAACAGCTGGGGCTACACCTTC
V gene: TRBV12-3/TRBV12-4
D gene: NA
clone size: NA
J gene: TRBJ1-2

CDR3 protein: CSARDPKAGGQPQHF
CDR3 DNA: TGCAGTGCTAGAGATCCCAAGGCAGGGGGTCAGCCCCAGCATTTT
V gene: TRBV20-1
D gene: TRBD1
clone size: many
J gene: TRBJ1-5

CDR3 protein: CASSYPSRQGLTYRETQYF
CDR3 DNA: TGTGCCAGCAGTTACCCGTCTCGGCAGGGGTTGACGTACCGAGAGACCCAGTACTTC
V gene: TRBV6-2/TRBV6-3
D gene: NA
clone size: NA
J gene: TRBJ2-5

CDR3 protein: CASSLFAGGEQPQHF
CDR3 DNA: TGTGCCAGCAGCTTATTTGCAGGGGGCGAGCAGCCCCAGCATTTT
V gene: TRBV7-8
D gene: TRBD1
clone size: NA
J gene: TRBJ1-5

CDR3 protein: CASSPLKEGAFYEQYF
CDR3 DNA: TGTGCCAGCTCACCATTAAAGGAGGGGGCCTTCTACGAGCAGTACTTC
V gene: TRBV18
D gene: NA
clone size: NA
J gene: TRBJ2-7

CDR3 protein: CASTLGAIDTEAFF
CDR3 DNA: TGTGCCAGCACCTTGGGAGCTATTGACACTGAAGCTTTCTTT
V gene: TRBV12-3/TRBV12-4
D gene: NA
clone size: NA
J gene: TRBJ1-1

CDR3 protein: CASSLFGTTDGYTF
CDR3 DNA: TGTGCCAGCAGCCTATTCGGGACGACAGATGGCTACACCTTC
V gene: TRBV7-2
D gene: NA
clone size: NA
J gene: TRBJ1-2

CDR3 protein: CSARLLAGYEQYF
CDR3 DNA: TGCAGTGCTAGGTTACTAGCGGGATACGAGCAGTACTTC
V gene: TRBV20-1
D gene: TRBD2
clone size: many
J gene: TRBJ2-7

CDR3 protein: CSATLPRVGEISYNEQFF
CDR3 DNA: TGCAGCGCCACGCTCCCACGAGTCGGGGAAATCTCCTACAATGAGCAGTTCTTC
V gene: TRBV29-1
D gene: NA
clone size: few
J gene: TRBJ2-1

CDR3 protein: CASSFARSDQPQHF
CDR3 DNA: TGTGCCAGCAGCTTCGCAAGGTCGGATCAGCCCCAGCATTTT
V gene: TRBV7-2
D gene: NA
clone size: few
J gene: TRBJ1-5

CDR3 protein: CSAVGQRRSYNEQFF
CDR3 DNA: TGCAGTGCTGTAGGACAGCGTCGCTCCTACAATGAGCAGTTCTTC
V gene: TRBV20-1
D gene: NA
clone size: NA
J gene: TRBJ2-1

CDR3 protein: CASSLAVGTQETQYF
CDR3 DNA: TGTGCCAGCAGCTTAGCCGTCGGCACACAAGAGACCCAGTACTTC
V gene: TRBV7-9
D gene: NA
clone size: many
J gene: TRBJ2-5

CDR3 protein: CASTHAGTGYSGNTIYF
CDR3 DNA: TGTGCCAGCACTCACGCCGGGACAGGGTACTCTGGAAACACCATATATTTT
V gene: TRBV7-8
D gene: TRBD1
clone size: few
J gene: TRBJ1-3

CDR3 protein: CASSPPTGPTNEKLFF
CDR3 DNA: TGTGCCAGCAGTCCCCCCACAGGGCCAACTAATGAAAAACTGTTTTTT
V gene: TRBV28
D gene: NA
clone size: NA
J gene: TRBJ1-4

CDR3 protein: CSAAPPRGNQPQHF
CDR3 DNA: TGCAGTGCTGCCCCCCCTAGGGGCAATCAGCCCCAGCATTTT
V gene: TRBV20-1
D gene: NA
clone size: few
J gene: TRBJ1-5

CDR3 protein: CASSPGASRSNEQFF
CDR3 DNA: TGCGCCAGCAGCCCTGGGGCTAGCCGGTCCAATGAGCAGTTCTTC
V gene: TRBV4-1
D gene: NA
clone size: many
J gene: TRBJ2-1

CDR3 protein: CASSRPGSGQPQHF
CDR3 DNA: TGTGCCAGCAGCCGACCAGGGTCTGGGCAGCCCCAGCATTTT
V gene: TRBV3-1
D gene: NA
clone size: many
J gene: TRBJ1-5

CDR3 protein: CASSLGIGRTDTQYF
CDR3 DNA: TGTGCCAGCAGTTTAGGTATAGGCCGCACAGATACGCAGTATTTT
V gene: TRBV12-3/TRBV12-4
D gene: NA
clone size: few
J gene: TRBJ2-3

CDR3 protein: CASTRGNSPLHF
CDR3 DNA: TGCGCCAGCACCAGAGGAAATTCACCCCTCCACTTT
V gene: TRBV5-1
D gene: NA
clone size: NA
J gene: TRBJ1-6